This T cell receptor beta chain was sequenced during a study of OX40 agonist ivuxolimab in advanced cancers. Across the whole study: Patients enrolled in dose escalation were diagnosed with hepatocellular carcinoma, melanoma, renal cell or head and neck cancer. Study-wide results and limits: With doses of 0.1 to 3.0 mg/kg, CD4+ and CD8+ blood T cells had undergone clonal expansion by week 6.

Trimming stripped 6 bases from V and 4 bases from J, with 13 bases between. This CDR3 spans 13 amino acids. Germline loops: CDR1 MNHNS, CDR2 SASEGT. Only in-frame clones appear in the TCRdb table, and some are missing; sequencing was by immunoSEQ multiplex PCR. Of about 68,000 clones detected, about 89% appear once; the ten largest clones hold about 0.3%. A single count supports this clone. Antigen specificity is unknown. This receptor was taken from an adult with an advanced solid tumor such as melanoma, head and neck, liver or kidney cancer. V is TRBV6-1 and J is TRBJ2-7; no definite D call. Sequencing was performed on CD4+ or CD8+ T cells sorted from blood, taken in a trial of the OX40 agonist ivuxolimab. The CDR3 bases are TGTGCCAGCAGCCGCGCTGACGGTTACGAGCAGTACTTC. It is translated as CASSRADGYEQYF.